The clone carrying this TCR beta chain was counted a few times. Its antigen is currently unknown. This entry is derived from a study of early T cells in non-severe SARS-CoV-2 infection. Study details: RNA in bulk from unsorted whole blood was sequenced, and chains were unpaired. Study outcomes and limitations: VDJdb matching, biased toward anti-spike CD8 responses, missed private and CD4 specificities.

Tagging with unique molecular identifiers was applied to individual cDNA molecules. TCRdb processed the 5' RACE reads anew with MiXCR; each CDR3 protein has one entry. The sample has tens of thousands of distinct CDR3 sequences; approximately 15% are singletons. Trimming stripped 6 bases from V and 11 bases from J, with 17 bases between. The CDR3 length is 12 residues. Looked up from germline, CDR1 is MDHEN and CDR2 is SYDVKM. The sequencing used whole blood, collected at baseline. The chain employs TRBV28 and TRBJ2-7; no firm D call. This clonotype was sampled from an adult who was a healthcare worker with PCR-confirmed SARS-CoV-2 infection or an uninfected control (not recorded which). Written as DNA, the CDR3 is TGTGCCAGCAGCTCCCAAGGGAATCATAAGTACTTC. Translation: CASSSQGNHKYF.